This section outlines one T cell receptor beta chain sequence together with its context. Its antigen is unidentified. This sample was taken from a study of T and B cells in COVID-19 patients. Study summary: Peripheral blood came from COVID-19 patients with active infection or after recovery. Most recovered patients had mild to moderate COVID-19 treated as outpatients.

CDR3 length equals 12 residues. Germline CDR1 reads GTSNPN; CDR2 reads SVGIG (reference sequence). V shed 4 bases and J shed 1 base, with 6 bases lying between them. Multiplex PCR with BIOMED2 TRB-A/B primer pools amplified TRB rearrangements. TCRdb independently ran MiXCR on the multiplex PCR reads; one entry per CDR3 protein. The table lists about 8,900 distinct CDR3 sequences, about a third of them singletons. Blood genomic DNA input for TRB amplification was roughly 250-500 ng. Study-wide results and limits: Patients with COVID-19 reportedly showed strongly skewed T cell receptor beta variable and joining gene usage.

The chain employs TRBV30 and TRBJ2-3, with TRBD2 as a possible D gene (6 bases). This clonotype was sampled from a human donor with active COVID-19. The sample consisted of blood. CDR3 in amino acids: CAWTSGTDTQYF. In nucleotides, the CDR3 is TGTGCCTGGACTAGCGGCACAGATACGCAGTATTTT.